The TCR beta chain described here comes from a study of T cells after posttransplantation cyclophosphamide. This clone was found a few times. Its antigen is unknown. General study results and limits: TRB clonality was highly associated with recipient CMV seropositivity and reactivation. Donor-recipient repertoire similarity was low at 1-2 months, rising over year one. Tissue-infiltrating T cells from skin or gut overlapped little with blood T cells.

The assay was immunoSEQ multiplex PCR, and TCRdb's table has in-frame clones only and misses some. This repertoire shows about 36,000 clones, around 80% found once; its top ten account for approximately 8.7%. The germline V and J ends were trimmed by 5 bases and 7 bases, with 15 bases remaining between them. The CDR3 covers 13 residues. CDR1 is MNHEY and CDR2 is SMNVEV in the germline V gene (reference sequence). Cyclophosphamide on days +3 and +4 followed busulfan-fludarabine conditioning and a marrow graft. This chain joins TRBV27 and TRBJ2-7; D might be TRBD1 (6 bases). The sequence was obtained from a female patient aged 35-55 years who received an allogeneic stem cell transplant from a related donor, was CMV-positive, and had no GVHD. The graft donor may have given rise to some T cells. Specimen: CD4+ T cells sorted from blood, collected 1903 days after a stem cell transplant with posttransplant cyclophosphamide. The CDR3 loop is CASSATGLWEQYF. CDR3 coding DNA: TGTGCCAGCAGTGCTACAGGGTTGTGGGAGCAGTACTTC.